The 7 T cell receptor beta chains listed next were all sequenced from one sample in a study of blood T cells in healthy people across ages. PCR was performed a second time for 7 to 11 cycles using a sample-barcoded 5' primer and a J-beta primer mix. TCRdb ran MiXCR on the 5' RACE reads and lists one entry per CDR3 protein. The table records 1.5 million to 2 million distinct CDR3 sequences, about 30% of them present only once. Sequences were obtained from blood. The source is a woman aged 30 to 39 in good health.

This clonotype has just a few counts. The chain recombines TRBV12-3 or TRBV12-4 with TRBJ1-1, with D unresolved. The CDR3 loop spans 15 amino acids. Trimming pared 4 bases from V and 3 bases from J, leaving 15 bases between. CDR3 in DNA: TGTGCCAGCAGTTCGCCGACTTGGTACGACACTGAAGCTTTCTTT. Translating it yields CASSSPTWYDTEAFF.

As to this clonotype: Its ends do not fully match the called genes, so a read error is possible. The gene calls are TRBV20-1 and TRBJ2-2; possibly TRBD1 or TRBD2 for D (5 bases each). Germline V lookup: CDR1 DFQATT, CDR2 SNEGSKA (reference sequence). The CDR3 has 13 amino acids. For the CDR3, the DNA is TGCAGTGCCCCCCGGGGCACCACCGGGGAGCTGGTTTTT. This encodes CSAPRGTTGELVF.

The CDR3 loop is CASSPVGRLREQYF. The CDR3 DNA reads TGTGCCAGCAGCCCTGTGGGCAGGTTGCGCGAGCAGTACTTC. The chain employs TRBV6-1 and TRBJ2-7, with no clear D. Per germline, CDR1 MNHNS and CDR2 SASEGT. V lost 6 bases to trimming and J lost 6 bases, with 18 bases between them. The CDR3 runs to 14 residues.

This clonotype occurred a few times. This chain links TRBV6-5 with TRBJ1-1; no clear D gene. The ends were cut back, 2 bases at V and 11 bases at J, with 15 bases in the middle. Germline V lookup: CDR1 MNHEY, CDR2 SVGAGI. This CDR3 has 13 residues. The CDR3 loop reads CASSYGEEGTAFF. CDR3 in DNA: TGTGCCAGCAGTTACGGAGAAGAAGGTACGGCTTTCTTT.

J is TRBJ2-1 and V is TRBV6-2 or TRBV6-3; D is uncertain. The V end was cut by 0 bases, the J end by 4 bases, with 13 bases between. Germline CDR1 is MNHEY and CDR2 is SVGEGT. The CDR3 is 16 amino acids. As DNA, the CDR3 is TGTGCCAGCAGTTACTCGATCGCTAGATTATACAATGAGCAGTTCTTC. Translation gives CASSYSIARLYNEQFF.

This clonotype was observed a handful of times. This chain links TRBV7-2 with TRBJ1-5, with D unclear. Germline values: CDR1 SGHTA, CDR2 FQGNSA. The V gene lost 1 base and the J gene lost 0 bases, with 10 bases spanning the gap. The CDR3 has 16 residues. The CDR3 region has the DNA TGTGCCAGCAGCTTAGGGTGGCAATATAGCAATCAGCCCCAGCATTTT. This translates into CASSLGWQYSNQPQHF.

This clonotype was recorded at least ten times. The chain uses TRBV9 and TRBJ1-6, with D perhaps matching TRBD1 (5 bases). CDR1 is SGDLS, CDR2 YYNGEE, per germline. Trimming removed 3 bases at V and 5 bases at J, with 12 bases between. CDR3 length: 15 amino acids. CDR3 sequence (DNA): TGTGCCAGCAGCGCGAGGGGAAACCATAATTCACCCCTCCACTTT. Translating gives CASSARGNHNSPLHF.